The rows below give T cell receptor beta chains drawn from one sample of a study of spatial heterogeneity in lung cancer. TCRdb re-analysed the 5' RACE reads in MiXCR, keeping a single row per CDR3 protein. Among about 7,000 distinct CDR3 sequences listed, about a fifth were seen once. Sample: PBMCs, taken at surgery. The receptors here all came from a female donor with early-stage non-small cell lung cancer. Each CDR3 is given with its conserved first and last residue. The order of the fields is V gene, clone size, J gene, D gene, CDR3 DNA, CDR3 protein. D genes are given only for firm matches. Clone size, where shown, is once, few, many, or a class for clones that have expanded.

V gene: TRBV2; clone size: medium-sized; J gene: TRBJ1-5; D gene: -; CDR3 DNA: TGTGCCAGCAGTCCCCTGGCACCTAATCAGCCCCAGCATTTT; CDR3 protein: CASSPLAPNQPQHF
V gene: TRBV6-2/TRBV6-3; clone size: few; J gene: TRBJ2-2; D gene: -; CDR3 DNA: TGTGCCAGCAGCTGGGGCACCGGGGAGCTGTTTTTT; CDR3 protein: CASSWGTGELFF
V gene: TRBV7-3; clone size: once; J gene: TRBJ1-2; D gene: -; CDR3 DNA: TGTGCCAGCAGCTTAAGCGGCAGGGGCTATGGCTACACCTTC; CDR3 protein: CASSLSGRGYGYTF
V gene: TRBV15; clone size: few; J gene: TRBJ2-1; D gene: -; CDR3 DNA: TGTGCCACCAGCAGAGATGCTTTGGCCGGAGAGCAGTTCTTC; CDR3 protein: CATSRDALAGEQFF
V gene: TRBV2; clone size: medium-sized; J gene: TRBJ2-5; D gene: -; CDR3 DNA: TGTGCCAGCAGCGAGTACGGGGGTTCCAATCAAGAGACCCAGTACTTC; CDR3 protein: CASSEYGGSNQETQYF
V gene: TRBV6-6; clone size: -; J gene: TRBJ1-1; D gene: TRBD1; CDR3 DNA: TGTGCCAGCAGTCGGGGGACAGCTAACACTGAAGCTTTCTTT; CDR3 protein: CASSRGTANTEAFF
V gene: TRBV20-1; clone size: -; J gene: TRBJ2-2; D gene: -; CDR3 DNA: TGCAGTGCTAGAGACGGATTAGCGGGGGAGCTGTTTTTT; CDR3 protein: CSARDGLAGELFF
V gene: TRBV25-1; clone size: -; J gene: TRBJ1-4; D gene: -; CDR3 DNA: TGTGCCAGCAGTGAAAATTTGAGCCTTAATGAAAAACTGTTTTTT; CDR3 protein: CASSENLSLNEKLFF
V gene: TRBV20-1; clone size: few; J gene: TRBJ2-1; D gene: -; CDR3 DNA: TGCAGTGCTACGGGACCCCTAGCGCAGTTCTTC; CDR3 protein: CSATGPLAQFF
V gene: TRBV5-1; clone size: medium-sized; J gene: TRBJ2-2; D gene: -; CDR3 DNA: TGCGCCAGCAGCTTGGACGTGACCGGGGAGCTGTTTTTT; CDR3 protein: CASSLDVTGELFF
V gene: TRBV5-1; clone size: -; J gene: TRBJ2-3; D gene: -; CDR3 DNA: TGCGCCACAGGGGCGGCAAAACCCACAGATACGCAGTATTTT; CDR3 protein: CATGAAKPTDTQYF
V gene: TRBV28; clone size: -; J gene: TRBJ1-5; D gene: -; CDR3 DNA: TGTGCCAGCAGTTCACAGGGCACTCGCAATCAGCCCCAGCATTTT; CDR3 protein: CASSSQGTRNQPQHF
V gene: TRBV4-2; clone size: large; J gene: TRBJ2-1; D gene: -; CDR3 DNA: TGTGCCAGCAGCCTGGCCCGGAATGAGCAGTTCTTC; CDR3 protein: CASSLARNEQFF
V gene: TRBV30; clone size: few; J gene: TRBJ2-1; D gene: TRBD2; CDR3 DNA: TGTGCCTGGAGTGTAACTAGCGGTTACAATGAGCAGTTCTTC; CDR3 protein: CAWSVTSGYNEQFF
V gene: TRBV6-1; clone size: -; J gene: TRBJ2-5; D gene: -; CDR3 DNA: TGTGCCAGCAGTGAAGATGTGGCGGAGACCCAGTACTTC; CDR3 protein: CASSEDVAETQYF
V gene: TRBV7-8; clone size: -; J gene: TRBJ1-1; D gene: -; CDR3 DNA: TGTGCCAGCAGCTTTCTATCACGGAACACTGAAGCTTTCTTT; CDR3 protein: CASSFLSRNTEAFF
V gene: TRBV19; clone size: many; J gene: TRBJ2-5; D gene: -; CDR3 DNA: TGTGCCAGTAGTATCCTAAGGGATGGGCAAGAGACCCAGTACTTC; CDR3 protein: CASSILRDGQETQYF
V gene: TRBV7-8; clone size: many; J gene: TRBJ1-5; D gene: -; CDR3 DNA: TGTGCCAGCAGTCCACGATCGGCTTTGCCCCAGCATTTT; CDR3 protein: CASSPRSALPQHF
V gene: TRBV7-9; clone size: medium-sized; J gene: TRBJ1-2; D gene: TRBD1; CDR3 DNA: TGTGCCAGCAGCTTGGGGGACAGCAGCTATGGCTACACCTTC; CDR3 protein: CASSLGDSSYGYTF
V gene: TRBV4-2; clone size: -; J gene: TRBJ2-2; D gene: -; CDR3 DNA: TGTGCCAGCAGCCAAGAAAGCAGTCTCACCGGGGAGCTGTTTTTT; CDR3 protein: CASSQESSLTGELFF
V gene: TRBV19; clone size: -; J gene: TRBJ1-1; D gene: TRBD1; CDR3 DNA: TGTGCCAGTACCCCGACAGGGGGCACTGAAGCTTTCTTT; CDR3 protein: CASTPTGGTEAFF
V gene: TRBV11-2; clone size: many; J gene: TRBJ1-5; D gene: TRBD1; CDR3 DNA: TGTGCCAGCAGCTTAGGGGGACAGATAAACCAGCATTTT; CDR3 protein: CASSLGGQINQHF
V gene: TRBV6-1; clone size: many; J gene: TRBJ1-6; D gene: -; CDR3 DNA: TGTGCCAGCTATGTCTTGGGGTCACCCCTCCACTTT; CDR3 protein: CASYVLGSPLHF
V gene: TRBV5-1; clone size: -; J gene: TRBJ2-7; D gene: TRBD2; CDR3 DNA: TGCGCCAGCCGATCCCCGGGGGGGGCCTACGAGCAGTACTTC; CDR3 protein: CASRSPGGAYEQYF
V gene: TRBV12-3/TRBV12-4; clone size: -; J gene: TRBJ2-1; D gene: TRBD1; CDR3 DNA: TGTGCCAGCAGATCCTGGGACAGCCACAATGAGCAGTTCTTC; CDR3 protein: CASRSWDSHNEQFF
V gene: TRBV7-2; clone size: -; J gene: TRBJ2-7; D gene: TRBD2; CDR3 DNA: TGTGCCAGCAGCCTCTTAGCGGGAGGCTACGAGCAGTACTTC; CDR3 protein: CASSLLAGGYEQYF
V gene: TRBV6-5; clone size: medium-sized; J gene: TRBJ2-1; D gene: TRBD2; CDR3 DNA: TGTGCCAGCAGCCCTGGACTAGCGGGATATGAGCAGTTCTTC; CDR3 protein: CASSPGLAGYEQFF
V gene: TRBV10-2; clone size: medium-sized; J gene: TRBJ2-2; D gene: -; CDR3 DNA: TGCGCCAGCATGTCTGGTGGGGGGTTCACCGGGGAGCTGTTTTTT; CDR3 protein: CASMSGGGFTGELFF
V gene: TRBV19; clone size: -; J gene: TRBJ1-4; D gene: -; CDR3 DNA: TGTGCCAGTAAATCCAGCACAACTAATGAAAAACTGTTTTTT; CDR3 protein: CASKSSTTNEKLFF
V gene: TRBV7-3; clone size: medium-sized; J gene: TRBJ2-1; D gene: -; CDR3 DNA: TGTGCCAGCAGCTTATTGGGATATGCCTACAATGAGCAGTTCTTC; CDR3 protein: CASSLLGYAYNEQFF
V gene: TRBV20-1; clone size: many; J gene: TRBJ1-1; D gene: -; CDR3 DNA: TGCAGTGCTAGAGATCCCGGGGGAGGAAACACTGAAGCTTTCTTT; CDR3 protein: CSARDPGGGNTEAFF
V gene: TRBV18; clone size: once; J gene: TRBJ2-3; D gene: TRBD1; CDR3 DNA: TGTGCCAGCTCTGACAGGGATTCGATTACAGATACGCAGTATTTT; CDR3 protein: CASSDRDSITDTQYF
V gene: TRBV12-3/TRBV12-4; clone size: -; J gene: TRBJ2-7; D gene: -; CDR3 DNA: TGTGCCAGCAGTTTACTCAGCCGGGACCCCCCCGAGCAGTACTTC; CDR3 protein: CASSLLSRDPPEQYF